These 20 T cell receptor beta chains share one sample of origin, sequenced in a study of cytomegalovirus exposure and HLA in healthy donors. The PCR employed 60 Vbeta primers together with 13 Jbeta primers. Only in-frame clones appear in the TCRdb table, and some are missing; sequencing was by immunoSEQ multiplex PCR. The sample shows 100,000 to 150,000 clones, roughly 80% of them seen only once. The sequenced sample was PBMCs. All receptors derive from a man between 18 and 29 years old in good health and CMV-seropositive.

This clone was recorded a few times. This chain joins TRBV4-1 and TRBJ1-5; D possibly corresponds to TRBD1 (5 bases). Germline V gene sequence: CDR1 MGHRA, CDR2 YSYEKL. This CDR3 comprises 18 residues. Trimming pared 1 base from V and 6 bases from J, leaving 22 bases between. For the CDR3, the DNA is TGCGCCAGCAGCCAAGTTACGAACAGGCCGGTTGTGTCTCAGCCCCAGCATTTT. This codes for CASSQVTNRPVVSQPQHF.

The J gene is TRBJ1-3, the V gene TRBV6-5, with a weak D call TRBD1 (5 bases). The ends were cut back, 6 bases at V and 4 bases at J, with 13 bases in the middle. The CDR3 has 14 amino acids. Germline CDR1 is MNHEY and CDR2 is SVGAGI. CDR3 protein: CASRPKAGGNTIYF. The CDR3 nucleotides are TGTGCCAGCAGGCCCAAGGCAGGGGGAAACACCATATATTTT.

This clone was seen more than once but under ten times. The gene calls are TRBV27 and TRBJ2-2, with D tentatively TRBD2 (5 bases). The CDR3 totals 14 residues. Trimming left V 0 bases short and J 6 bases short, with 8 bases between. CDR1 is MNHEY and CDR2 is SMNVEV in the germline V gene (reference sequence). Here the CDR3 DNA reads TGTGCCAGCAGTTTATCTTCTAGCTCCGGGGAGCTGTTTTTT. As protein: CASSLSSSSGELFF.

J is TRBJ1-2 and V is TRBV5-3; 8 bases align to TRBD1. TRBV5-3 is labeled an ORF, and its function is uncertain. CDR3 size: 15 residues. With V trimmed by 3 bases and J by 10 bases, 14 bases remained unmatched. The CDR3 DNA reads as TGTGCCAGAAGCTCAGTGGCAGGGGGCCGGGGCGTCTACACCTTC. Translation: CARSSVAGGRGVYTF.

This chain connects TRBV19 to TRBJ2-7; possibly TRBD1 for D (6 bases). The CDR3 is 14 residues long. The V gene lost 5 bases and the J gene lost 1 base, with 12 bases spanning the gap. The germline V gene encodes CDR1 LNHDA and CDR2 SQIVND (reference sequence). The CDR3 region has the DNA TGTGCCAGTAGTTATCAGGGGATGTCCTACGAGCAGTACTTC. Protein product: CASSYQGMSYEQYF.

In nucleotides, the CDR3 is TGTGCCAGCAGCTCCGGAGGTAGCGGGGGTTCATACAATGAGCAGTTCTTC. This sequence encodes CASSSGGSGGSYNEQFF. The chain joins TRBV11-2 to TRBJ2-1, with TRBD2 matching 9 bases. From germline, CDR1 is SGHAT and CDR2 FQNNGV. This CDR3 is 17 amino acids long. After removal of 4 bases from V and 4 bases from J, the junction contained 11 bases not matched to a gene.

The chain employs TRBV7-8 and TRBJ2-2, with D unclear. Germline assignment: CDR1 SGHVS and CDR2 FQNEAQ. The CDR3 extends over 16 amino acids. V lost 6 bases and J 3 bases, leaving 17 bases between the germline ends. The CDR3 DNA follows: TGTGCCAGCAGAGAATGGTCGAATTCGGACACCGGGGAGCTGTTTTTT. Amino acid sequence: CASREWSNSDTGELFF.

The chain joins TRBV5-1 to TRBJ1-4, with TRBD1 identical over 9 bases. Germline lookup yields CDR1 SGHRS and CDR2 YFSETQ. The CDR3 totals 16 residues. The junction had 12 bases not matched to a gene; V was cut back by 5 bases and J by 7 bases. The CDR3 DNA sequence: TGCGCCAGCAGTCCAGTCACAGGGGGCTCGGGTGAAAAACTGTTTTTT. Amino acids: CASSPVTGGSGEKLFF.

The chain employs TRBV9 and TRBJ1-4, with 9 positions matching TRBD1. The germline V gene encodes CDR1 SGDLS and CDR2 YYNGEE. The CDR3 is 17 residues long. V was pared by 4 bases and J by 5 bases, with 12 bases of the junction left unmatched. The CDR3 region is CASSRPNPGQGNEKLFF. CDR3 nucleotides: TGTGCCAGCAGCAGACCTAACCCGGGACAGGGAAATGAAAAACTGTTTTTT. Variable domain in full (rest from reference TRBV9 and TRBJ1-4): DSGVTQTPKHLITATGQRVTLRCSPRSGDLSVYWYQQSLDQGLQFLIQYYNGEERAKGNILERFSAQQFPDLHSELNLSSLELGDSALYFCASSRPNPGQGNEKLFFGSGTQLSVL.

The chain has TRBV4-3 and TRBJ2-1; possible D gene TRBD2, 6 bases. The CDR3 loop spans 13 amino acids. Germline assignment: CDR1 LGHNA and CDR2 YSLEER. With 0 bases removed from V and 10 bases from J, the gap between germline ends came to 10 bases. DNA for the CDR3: TGCGCCAGCAGCCAAGAGCGCCGGGAGGAGCAGTTCTTC. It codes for CASSQERREEQFF.

This CDR3 is CAWSQPAGGPHEQYF. CDR3 nucleotides: TGTGCCTGGAGTCAACCAGCGGGGGGGCCGCACGAGCAGTACTTC. The J gene is TRBJ2-7, the V gene TRBV30; 10 nucleotides line up with TRBD2. Germline assignment: CDR1 GTSNPN and CDR2 SVGIG (reference sequence). With 2 bases clipped from V and 5 bases from J, the junction kept 9 bases outside the gene matches. The CDR3 has 15 residues.

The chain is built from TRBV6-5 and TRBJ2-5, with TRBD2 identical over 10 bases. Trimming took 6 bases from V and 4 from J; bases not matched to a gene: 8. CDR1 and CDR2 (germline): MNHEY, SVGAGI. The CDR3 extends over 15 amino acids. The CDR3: CASRTSGERGETQYF. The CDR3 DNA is TGTGCCAGCAGAACTAGCGGGGAGAGGGGAGAGACCCAGTACTTC.

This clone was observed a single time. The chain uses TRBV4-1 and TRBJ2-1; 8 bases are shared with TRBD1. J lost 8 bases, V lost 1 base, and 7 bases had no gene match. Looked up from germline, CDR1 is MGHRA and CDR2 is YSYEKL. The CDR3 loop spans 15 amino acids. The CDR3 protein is CASSQGFQGADEQFF. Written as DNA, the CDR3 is TGCGCCAGCAGCCAAGGATTCCAGGGGGCCGATGAGCAGTTCTTC.

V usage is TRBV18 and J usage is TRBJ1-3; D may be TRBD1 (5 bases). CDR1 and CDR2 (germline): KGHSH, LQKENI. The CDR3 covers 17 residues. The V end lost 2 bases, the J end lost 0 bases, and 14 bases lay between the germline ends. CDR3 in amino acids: CASSPTTDRSSGNTIYF. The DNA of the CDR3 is TGTGCCAGCTCACCAACAACTGACAGAAGCTCTGGAAACACCATATATTTT.

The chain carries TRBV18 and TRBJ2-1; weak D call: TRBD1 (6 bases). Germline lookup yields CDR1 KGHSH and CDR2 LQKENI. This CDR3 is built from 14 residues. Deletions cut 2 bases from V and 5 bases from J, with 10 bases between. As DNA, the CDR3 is TGTGCCAGCTCACCATTACGGACAGACAATGAGCAGTTCTTC. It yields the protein CASSPLRTDNEQFF.

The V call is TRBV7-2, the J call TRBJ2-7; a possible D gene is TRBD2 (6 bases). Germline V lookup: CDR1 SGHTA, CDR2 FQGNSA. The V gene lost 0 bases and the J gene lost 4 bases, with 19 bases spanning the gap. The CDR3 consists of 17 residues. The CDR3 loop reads CASSLAGGAVGSYEQYF. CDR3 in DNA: TGTGCCAGCAGCTTAGCGGGAGGAGCGGTTGGGAGTTACGAGCAGTACTTC. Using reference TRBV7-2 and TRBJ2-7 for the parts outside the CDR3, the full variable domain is GAGVSQSPSNKVTEKGKDVELRCDPISGHTALYWYRQSLGQGLEFLIYFQGNSAPDKSGLPSDRFSAERTGGSVSTLTIQRTQQEDSAVYLCASSLAGGAVGSYEQYFGPGTRLTVT.

CDR3 loop: CASSLDKGTGELFF. In nucleotides, the CDR3 is TGTGCCAGCAGCTTAGATAAGGGGACCGGGGAGCTGTTTTTT. The chain employs TRBV11-3 and TRBJ2-2; TRBD1 is a possible D gene (5 bases). This CDR3 contains 14 residues. From germline, CDR1 is SGHNT and CDR2 YENEEA. The V and J ends lost 0 bases and 5 bases respectively, with 7 bases between them.

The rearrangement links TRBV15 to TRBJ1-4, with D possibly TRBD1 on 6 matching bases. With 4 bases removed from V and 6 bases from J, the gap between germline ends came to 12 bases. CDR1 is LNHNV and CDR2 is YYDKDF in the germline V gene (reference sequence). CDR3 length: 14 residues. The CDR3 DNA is TGTGCCACCAGCAATGACAGGAGCTATGAAAAACTGTTTTTT. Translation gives CATSNDRSYEKLFF.

The CDR3 DNA reads TGTGCCAGCAGTTTCGACAGGGGGAGCCGGAACACTGAAGCTTTCTTT. Protein sequence: CASSFDRGSRNTEAFF. The chain joins TRBV27 to TRBJ1-1, with 9 bases fitting TRBD1. Trimming cost V 3 bases and J 1 base; bases outside gene matches: 6. The germline gives CDR1 MNHEY, CDR2 SMNVEV (reference sequence). The CDR3 has 16 amino acids.

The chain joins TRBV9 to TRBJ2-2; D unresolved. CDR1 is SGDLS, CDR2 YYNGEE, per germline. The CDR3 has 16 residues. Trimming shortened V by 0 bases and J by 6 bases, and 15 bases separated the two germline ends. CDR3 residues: CASSVDFPLRSGELFF. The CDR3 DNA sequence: TGTGCCAGCAGCGTAGACTTCCCCCTACGGTCCGGGGAGCTGTTTTTT.